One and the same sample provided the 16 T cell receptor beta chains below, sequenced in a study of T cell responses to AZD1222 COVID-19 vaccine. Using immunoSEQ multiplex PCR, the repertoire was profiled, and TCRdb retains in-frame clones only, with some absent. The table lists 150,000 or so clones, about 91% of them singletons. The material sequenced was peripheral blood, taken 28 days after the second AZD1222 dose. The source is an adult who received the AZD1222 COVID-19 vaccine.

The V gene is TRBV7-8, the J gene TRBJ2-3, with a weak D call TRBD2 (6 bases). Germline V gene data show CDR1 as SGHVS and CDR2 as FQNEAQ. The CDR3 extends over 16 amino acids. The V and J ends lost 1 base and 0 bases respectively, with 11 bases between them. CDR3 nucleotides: TGTGCCAGCAGCTTAGGGACTATAACTAGCACAGATACGCAGTATTTT. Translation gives CASSLGTITSTDTQYF.

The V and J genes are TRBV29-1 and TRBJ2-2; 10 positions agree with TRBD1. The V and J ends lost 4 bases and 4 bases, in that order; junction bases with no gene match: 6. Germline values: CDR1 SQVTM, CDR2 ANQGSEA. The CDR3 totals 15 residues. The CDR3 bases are TGCAGCGTTGCGAGAGGACAGGGGGGCACCGGGGAGCTGTTTTTT. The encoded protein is CSVARGQGGTGELFF.

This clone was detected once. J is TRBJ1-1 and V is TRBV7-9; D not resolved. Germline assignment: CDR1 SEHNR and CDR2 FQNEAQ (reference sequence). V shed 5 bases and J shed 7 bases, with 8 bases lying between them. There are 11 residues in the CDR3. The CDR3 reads CASSPSIEAFF. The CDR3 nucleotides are TGTGCCAGCAGCCCCTCGATTGAAGCTTTCTTT.

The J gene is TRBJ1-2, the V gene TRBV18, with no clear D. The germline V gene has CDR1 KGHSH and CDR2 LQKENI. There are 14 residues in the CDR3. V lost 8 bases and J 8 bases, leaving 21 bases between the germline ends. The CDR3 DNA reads TGTGCCAGCGCAGAGTTCGACGGAGGACTGGGCTACACCTTC. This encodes CASAEFDGGLGYTF.

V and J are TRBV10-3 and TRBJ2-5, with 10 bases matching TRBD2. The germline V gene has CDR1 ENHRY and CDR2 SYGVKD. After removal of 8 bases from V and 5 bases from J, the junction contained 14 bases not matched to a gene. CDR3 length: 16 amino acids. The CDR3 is CAIAASGGAGDETQYF. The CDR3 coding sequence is TGTGCCATCGCGGCAAGCGGGGGGGCCGGGGACGAGACCCAGTACTTC.

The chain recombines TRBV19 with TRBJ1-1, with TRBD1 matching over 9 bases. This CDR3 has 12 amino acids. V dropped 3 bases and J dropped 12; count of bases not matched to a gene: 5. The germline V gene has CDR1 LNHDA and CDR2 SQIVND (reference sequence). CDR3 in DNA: TGTGCCAGTAGTATCTTGGGACAGGGTACTTTCTTT. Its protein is CASSILGQGTFF.

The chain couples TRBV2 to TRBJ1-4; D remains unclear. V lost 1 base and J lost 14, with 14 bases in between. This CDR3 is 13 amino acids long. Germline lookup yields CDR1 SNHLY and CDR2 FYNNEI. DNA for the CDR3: TGTGCCAGCAGTGAAGGCACGTTGGTTAGGCTGTTTTTT. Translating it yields CASSEGTLVRLFF.

CDR3 amino acids: CASSDRGYSYNSPLHF. The CDR3 coding sequence is TGTGCCAGCAGTGACAGGGGATACTCCTATAATTCACCCCTCCACTTT. The chain links TRBV2 to TRBJ1-6; tentatively, D is TRBD1 (6 bases). Germline CDR1 reads SNHLY; CDR2 reads FYNNEI. The CDR3 loop spans 16 amino acids. V lost 3 bases and J 0 bases, leaving 9 bases between the germline ends.

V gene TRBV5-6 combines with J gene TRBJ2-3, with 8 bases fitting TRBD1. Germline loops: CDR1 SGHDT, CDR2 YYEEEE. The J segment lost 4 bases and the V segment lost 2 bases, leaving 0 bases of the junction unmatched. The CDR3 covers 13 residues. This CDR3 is CASSLQGADTQYF. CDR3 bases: TGTGCCAGCAGCTTACAGGGGGCAGATACGCAGTATTTT.

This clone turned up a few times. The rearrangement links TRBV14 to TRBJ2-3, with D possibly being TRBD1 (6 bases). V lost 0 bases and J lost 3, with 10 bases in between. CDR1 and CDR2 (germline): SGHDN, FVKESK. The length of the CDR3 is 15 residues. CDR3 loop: CASSQDPRGTDTQYF. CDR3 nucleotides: TGTGCCAGCAGCCAAGATCCCAGGGGAACAGATACGCAGTATTTT.

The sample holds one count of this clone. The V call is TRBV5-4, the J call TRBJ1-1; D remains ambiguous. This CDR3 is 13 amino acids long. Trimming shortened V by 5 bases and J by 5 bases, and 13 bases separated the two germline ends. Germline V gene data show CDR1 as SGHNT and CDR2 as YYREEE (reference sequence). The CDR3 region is CASRRPPRTEAFF. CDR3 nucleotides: TGTGCCAGCAGGAGGCCCCCTAGGACTGAAGCTTTCTTT.

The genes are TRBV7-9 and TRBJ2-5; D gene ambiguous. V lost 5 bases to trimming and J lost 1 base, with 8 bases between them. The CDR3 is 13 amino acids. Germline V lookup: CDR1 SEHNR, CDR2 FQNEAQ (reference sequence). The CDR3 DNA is TGTGCCAGCAGCCCAGACTCCCAAGAGACCCAGTACTTC. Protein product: CASSPDSQETQYF. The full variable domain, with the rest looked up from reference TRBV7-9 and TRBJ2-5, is DTGVSQNPRHKITKRGQNVTFRCDPISEHNRLYWYRQTLGQGPEFLTYFQNEAQLEKSRLLSDRFSAERPKGSFSTLEIQRTEQGDSAMYLCASSPDSQETQYFGPGTRLLVL.

The CDR3 here is CASSLRDREVNEQFF. For the CDR3, the DNA is TGCGCCAGCAGCCTTCGGGACAGGGAGGTCAATGAGCAGTTCTTC. The genes are TRBV4-1 and TRBJ2-1; TRBD1 aligns across 9 bases. This CDR3 has 15 amino acids. Germline loops: CDR1 MGHRA, CDR2 YSYEKL. The V segment lost 4 bases and the J segment 6 bases; nucleotides outside the gene matches: 7.

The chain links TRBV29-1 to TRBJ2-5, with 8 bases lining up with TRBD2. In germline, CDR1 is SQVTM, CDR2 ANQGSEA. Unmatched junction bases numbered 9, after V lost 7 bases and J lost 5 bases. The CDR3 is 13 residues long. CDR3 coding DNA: TGCAGCGCTTATAGCGGGGAGGTTGAGACCCAGTACTTC. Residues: CSAYSGEVETQYF.

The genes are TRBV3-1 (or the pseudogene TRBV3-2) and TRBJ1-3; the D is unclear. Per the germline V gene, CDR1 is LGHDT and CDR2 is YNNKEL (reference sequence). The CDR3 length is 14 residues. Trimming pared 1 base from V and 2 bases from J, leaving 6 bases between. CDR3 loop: CASSQGGAGNTIYF. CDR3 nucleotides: TGTGCCAGCAGCCAAGGGGGTGCTGGAAACACCATATATTTT.

CDR3: CASSPGAGSYNSPLHF. CDR3 sequence (DNA): TGTGCCAGCAGTCCAGGGGCCGGCTCCTATAATTCACCCCTCCACTTT. The V and J genes are TRBV3-1 (or the pseudogene TRBV3-2) and TRBJ1-6, with D possibly matching TRBD1 (6 bases). Germline V lookup: CDR1 LGHDT, CDR2 YNNKEL (reference sequence). The ends were cut back, 6 bases at V and 0 bases at J, with 12 bases in the middle. The CDR3 has 16 residues.